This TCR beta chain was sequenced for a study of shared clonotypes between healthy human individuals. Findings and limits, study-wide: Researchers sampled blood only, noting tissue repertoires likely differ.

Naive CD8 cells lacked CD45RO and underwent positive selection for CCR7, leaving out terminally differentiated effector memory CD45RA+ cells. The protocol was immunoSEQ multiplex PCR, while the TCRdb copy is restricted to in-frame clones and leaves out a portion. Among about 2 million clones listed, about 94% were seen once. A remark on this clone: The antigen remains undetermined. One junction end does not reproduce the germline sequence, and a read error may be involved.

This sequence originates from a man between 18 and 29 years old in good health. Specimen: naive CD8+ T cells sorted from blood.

The CDR3 DNA is TGTGCCAGCAGCTTAGATAGTTGGTGGGGCTCCCACAATGAGCAGTTCTTC. Translated: CASSLDSWWGSHNEQFF. V gene TRBV11-2 combines with J gene TRBJ2-1; D possibly corresponds to TRBD1 (5 bases). The CDR3 consists of 17 residues. The germline V gene encodes CDR1 SGHAT and CDR2 FQNNGV.